These T cell receptor beta chains were read from a single sample in a study of response to subunit inactivated influenza vaccine. TCRdb recomputed calls from the RT-PCR reads with MiXCR, one row per CDR3 protein. This sample has 150,000 or so distinct CDR3 sequences, with about 11% found just once. Sequences were derived from non-naive T cells sorted from PBMCs, sampled around seven weeks after vaccination. These receptors came from a man aged 45-65 years who received an inactivated influenza vaccine. Both conserved end residues are part of each CDR3. D genes are given only for firm matches. Size tells how often a clone was seen (once, few, many) or the class of an expanded clone, and some rows leave it out.

V	J	size	D	DNA	CDR3
TRBV7-2	TRBJ2-7	few	.	TGTGCCAGCAGCTTAGGCGTGGGGGCTCACGAGCAGTACTTC	CASSLGVGAHEQYF
TRBV6-2/TRBV6-3	TRBJ2-7	.	.	TGTGCCAGCACCCTCACGGACGGGACGGCCTACGAGCAGTACTTC	CASTLTDGTAYEQYF
TRBV20-1	TRBJ1-4	.	.	TGCAGTGCTAGAGCCCCAGCGGGGGACGAAAAACTGTTTTTT	CSARAPAGDEKLFF
TRBV14	TRBJ2-1	.	TRBD2	TGTGCCAGCAGCCAAGCTAGCGGGACCTCCTACAATGAGCAGTTCTTC	CASSQASGTSYNEQFF
TRBV4-3	TRBJ2-5	many	.	TGCGCCAGCAGCCAGGACAGAAAAGAGACCCAGTACTTC	CASSQDRKETQYF
TRBV24-1	TRBJ2-1	few	TRBD2	TGTGCCACCAGTGATGTGGCTAGCGGGAGCTCCTACAATGAGCAGTTCTTC	CATSDVASGSSYNEQFF
TRBV4-3	TRBJ1-4	.	.	TGCGCCAGCAGCCCCTGGACGGGTTTTAATGAAAAACTGTTTTTT	CASSPWTGFNEKLFF
TRBV29-1	TRBJ1-2	.	.	TGCAGCGCGGACCGGGACACCGATAACTATGGCTACACCTTC	CSADRDTDNYGYTF
TRBV20-1	TRBJ2-7	few	.	TGCAGTGCTCCCAGAACCGGGGGAGTACTCGAGCAGTACTTC	CSAPRTGGVLEQYF
TRBV12-3/TRBV12-4	TRBJ2-1	many	TRBD2	TGTGCCAGCAGTACCGCTAGCGGGAGGATCAATGAGCAGTTCTTC	CASSTASGRINEQFF
TRBV6-1	TRBJ2-2	.	TRBD1	TGTGCCAGCAGTCCCTACAGGGGGGATACGAACACCGGGGAGCTGTTTTTT	CASSPYRGDTNTGELFF
TRBV20-1	TRBJ2-7	many	.	TGCAGTGTTAATGCGCAGTCGAGCTCCTACGAGCAGTACTTC	CSVNAQSSSYEQYF
TRBV2	TRBJ1-2	.	.	TGTGCCAGCAGTGAATACCCGGGGCAGAATTACTATGGCTACACCTTC	CASSEYPGQNYYGYTF
TRBV5-1	TRBJ2-2	many	.	TGCGCCAGCACCCCCTTTTCGACGAACACCGGGGAGCTGTTTTTT	CASTPFSTNTGELFF
TRBV7-9	TRBJ2-5	few	.	TGTGCCAGCAGCCGAATTGGCGGCCGGGTTTTTTTTGAGACCCAGTACTTC	CASSRIGGRVFFETQYF
TRBV27	TRBJ2-7	.	.	TGTGCCAGCAGGATTCACCCGAACTACGAGCAGTACTTC	CASRIHPNYEQYF
TRBV7-9	TRBJ2-1	.	.	TGTGCCAGCAGCTTAGAGGACGGGGCGAAAATATACAATGAGCAGTTCTTC	CASSLEDGAKIYNEQFF
TRBV20-1	TRBJ2-2	few	TRBD2	TGCAGTGCTAGAGGGCTGGACCTACGACTAGGCGGGAGATACACCGGGGAGCTGTTTTTT	CSARGLDLRLGGRYTGELFF
TRBV29-1	TRBJ1-1	many	.	TGCAGCGTCTGGGTGAGGGCGGAAGCTTTCTTT	CSVWVRAEAFF
TRBV2	TRBJ2-7	many	TRBD1	TGTGCCAGCAGTTCTCGACAGGGGGCCTACGAGCAGTACTTC	CASSSRQGAYEQYF
TRBV28	TRBJ1-1	many	.	TGTGCCACCCAACCGGCGGAGACCACTGAAGCTTTCTTT	CATQPAETTEAFF
TRBV5-5	TRBJ1-2	few	.	TGTGCCAGCAGCTTAAGGACAGCTCACTATGGCTACACCTTC	CASSLRTAHYGYTF